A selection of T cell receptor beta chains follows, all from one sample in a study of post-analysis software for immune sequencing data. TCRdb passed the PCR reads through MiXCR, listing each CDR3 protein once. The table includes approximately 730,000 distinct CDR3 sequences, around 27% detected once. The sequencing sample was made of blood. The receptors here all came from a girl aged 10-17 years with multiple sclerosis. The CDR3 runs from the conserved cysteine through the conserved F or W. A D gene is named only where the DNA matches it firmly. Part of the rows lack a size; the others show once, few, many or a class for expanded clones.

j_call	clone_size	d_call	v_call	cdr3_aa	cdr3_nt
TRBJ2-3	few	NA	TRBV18	CASSLKATTDTQYF	TGTGCCAGCTCCCTTAAGGCGACCACAGATACGCAGTATTTT
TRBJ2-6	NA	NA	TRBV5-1	CASSLESGSSGANVLTF	TGCGCCAGCAGCTTGGAATCCGGAAGCTCTGGGGCCAACGTCCTGACTTTC
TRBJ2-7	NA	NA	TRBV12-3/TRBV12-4	CASSLEAGGKRSYEQYF	TGTGCCAGCAGTTTAGAGGCAGGGGGGAAAAGATCCTACGAGCAGTACTTC
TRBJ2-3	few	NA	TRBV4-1	CASSQENRGGDTQYF	TGCGCCAGCAGCCAAGAGAATAGGGGGGGAGATACGCAGTATTTT
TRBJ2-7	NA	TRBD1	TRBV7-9	CASSPGEARGRYEQYF	TGTGCCAGCAGCCCGGGGGAGGCCAGGGGGCGTTACGAGCAGTACTTC
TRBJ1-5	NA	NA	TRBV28	CASSSDKSNQPQHF	TGTGCCAGCAGTTCCGACAAAAGCAATCAGCCCCAGCATTTT
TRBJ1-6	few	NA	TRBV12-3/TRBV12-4	CASNAGPNSPLHF	TGTGCCAGCAATGCGGGTCCTAATTCACCCCTCCACTTT
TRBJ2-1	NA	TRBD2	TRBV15	CATSRARGGLNEQFF	TGTGCCACCAGCAGAGCCCGGGGGGGCCTCAATGAGCAGTTCTTC
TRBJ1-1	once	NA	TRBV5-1	CASSLGLYMNTEAFF	TGCGCCAGCAGCTTGGGCCTATACATGAACACTGAAGCTTTCTTT
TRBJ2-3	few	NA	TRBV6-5	CASSYSRGRSTDTQYF	TGTGCCAGCAGTTACTCCAGGGGACGAAGCACAGATACGCAGTATTTT
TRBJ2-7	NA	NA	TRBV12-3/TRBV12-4	CASSFGRFPYEQYF	TGTGCCAGCAGTTTCGGCAGGTTTCCCTACGAGCAGTACTTC
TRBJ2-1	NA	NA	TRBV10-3	CAISDTFGSTSNEQFF	TGTGCCATCAGTGATACGTTCGGGAGTACGTCCAATGAGCAGTTCTTC
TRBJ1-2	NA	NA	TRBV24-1	CATSGRQAGYGYTF	TGTGCCACCAGTGGTAGACAGGCGGGCTATGGCTACACCTTC
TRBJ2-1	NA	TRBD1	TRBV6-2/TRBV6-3	CASSLRTGRNEQFF	TGTGCCAGCAGTTTGCGGACAGGGAGGAATGAGCAGTTCTTC
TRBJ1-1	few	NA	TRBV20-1	CSARDTGHVTEAFF	TGCAGTGCTAGAGATACAGGGCATGTGACTGAAGCTTTCTTT
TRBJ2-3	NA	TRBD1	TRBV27	CASSRTGSVDTQYF	TGTGCCAGCAGCCGGACAGGGTCTGTAGATACGCAGTATTTT
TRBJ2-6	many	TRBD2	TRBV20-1	CSATRGTLGGSGANVLTF	TGCAGTGCTACCCGAGGGACCCTCGGGGGGTCTGGGGCCAACGTCCTGACTTTC
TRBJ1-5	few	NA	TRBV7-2	CASSLGGRPQHF	TGTGCCAGCAGCTTAGGTGGGCGGCCCCAGCATTTT
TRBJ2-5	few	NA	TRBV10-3	CAISESKTNTGGRETQYF	TGTGCCATCAGTGAGTCGAAAACAAATACTGGAGGACGAGAGACCCAGTACTTC
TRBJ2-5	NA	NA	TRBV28	CASTSRETQYF	TGTGCCAGCACGTCGAGGGAGACCCAGTACTTC
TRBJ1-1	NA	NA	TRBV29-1	CSVKQNTEAFF	TGCAGCGTAAAACAGAACACTGAAGCTTTCTTT
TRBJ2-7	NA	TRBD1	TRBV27	CAGSTTPPGQLISYKQYF	TGTGCCGGCAGTACCACGCCTCCGGGACAGCTCATCTCCTACAAGCAGTACTTC
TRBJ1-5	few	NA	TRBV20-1	CSASYPQATNQPQHF	TGCAGTGCTAGCTACCCACAGGCGACTAATCAGCCCCAGCATTTT
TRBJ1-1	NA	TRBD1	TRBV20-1	CSALDRVGTEAFF	TGCAGTGCACTTGACAGGGTCGGCACTGAAGCTTTCTTT
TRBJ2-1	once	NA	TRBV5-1	CASSLSGYQRGNEQFF	TGCGCCAGCAGCTTGTCAGGCTACCAAAGGGGCAATGAGCAGTTCTTC
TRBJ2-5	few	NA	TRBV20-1	CSAPAAAQETQYF	TGCAGTGCCCCGGCAGCGGCCCAAGAGACCCAGTACTTC
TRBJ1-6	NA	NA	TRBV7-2	CASSLGGAPSYNSPLHF	TGTGCCAGCAGCTTAGGTGGAGCTCCCTCCTATAATTCACCCCTCCACTTT
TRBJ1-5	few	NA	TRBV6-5	CASRTGGANQPQHF	TGTGCCAGCAGAACGGGGGGGGCCAATCAGCCCCAGCATTTT
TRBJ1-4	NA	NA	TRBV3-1	CASSQDEGFF	TGTGCCAGCAGCCAAGATGAAGGGTTTTTT
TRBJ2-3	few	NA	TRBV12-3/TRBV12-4	CASSTHRDTQYF	TGTGCCAGCAGCACACACCGGGATACGCAGTATTTT
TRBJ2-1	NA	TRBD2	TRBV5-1	CASSTLAGGPNEQFF	TGCGCCAGCAGCACACTAGCGGGGGGGCCCAATGAGCAGTTCTTC
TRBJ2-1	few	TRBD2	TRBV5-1	CASSLPGLAEAYNEQFF	TGCGCCAGCAGCTTGCCGGGACTAGCGGAAGCCTACAATGAGCAGTTCTTC
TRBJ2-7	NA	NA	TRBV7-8	CASTPGRFTYEQYF	TGTGCCAGCACCCCGGGCCGATTTACCTACGAGCAGTACTTC
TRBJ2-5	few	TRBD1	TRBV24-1	CATSPAGQGRQETQYF	TGTGCCACCAGTCCCGCAGGACAGGGAAGACAAGAGACCCAGTACTTC
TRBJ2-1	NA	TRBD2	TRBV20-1	CSARRRERERQNEQFF	TGCAGTGCTAGGAGAAGAGAGCGGGAGCGCCAGAATGAGCAGTTCTTC
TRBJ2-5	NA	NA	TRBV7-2	CASSAPGEVTRYF	TGTGCCAGCAGCGCCCCCGGAGAAGTCACACGGTACTTC
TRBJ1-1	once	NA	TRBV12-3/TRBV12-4	CASSFFGEAFF	TGTGCCAGCAGTTTTTTCGGTGAAGCTTTCTTT
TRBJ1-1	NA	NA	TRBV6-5	CASVPGKNTEAFF	TGTGCCAGCGTCCCAGGGAAGAACACTGAAGCTTTCTTT
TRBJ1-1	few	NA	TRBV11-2	CASSEGRGLNTEAFF	TGTGCCAGCAGCGAAGGTCGGGGCTTGAACACTGAAGCTTTCTTT
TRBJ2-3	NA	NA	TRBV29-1	CSFGQTDTQYF	TGCAGCTTTGGACAGACAGATACGCAGTATTTT
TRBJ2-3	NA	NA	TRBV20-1	CSAGNVRGSYTQYF	TGCAGTGCTGGCAATGTGCGGGGAAGTTATACGCAGTATTTT